These 10 T cell receptor beta chains share one sample of origin, sequenced in a study of cytomegalovirus exposure and HLA in healthy donors. 60 Vbeta and 13 Jbeta primers were used in PCR. Using immunoSEQ multiplex PCR, the repertoire was profiled, and TCRdb retains in-frame clones only, with some absent. The repertoire includes about 190,000 clones, over 60% of them detected once, and about 5% sits in the top ten. Sequencing was done on a sample of PBMCs. These receptors were taken from a man aged 30 to 45 in good health and CMV-seropositive.

The chain links TRBV2 to TRBJ1-6; 9 bases align to TRBD1. The CDR3 is 14 amino acids. Germline trimming cut 7 bases from V and 9 bases from J; bases unmatched to any gene: 7. Germline CDR1 is SNHLY and CDR2 is FYNNEI. The DNA of the CDR3 is TGTGCCAGCACTCCGGGACAGGGATCTTCACCCCTCCACTTT. Translated: CASTPGQGSSPLHF.

The chain employs TRBV30 and TRBJ1-4; 8 nucleotides align to TRBD1. This CDR3 has 13 amino acids. With 3 bases clipped from V and 8 bases from J, the junction kept 5 bases outside the gene matches. Germline CDR1 reads GTSNPN; CDR2 reads SVGIG (reference sequence). The CDR3 DNA is TGTGCCTGGAGGGGGACAGGAGCCGAAAAACTGTTTTTT. Translating gives CAWRGTGAEKLFF.

V and J are TRBV28 and TRBJ2-7; 8 bases align to TRBD1. From germline, CDR1 is MDHEN and CDR2 SYDVKM. The CDR3 totals 15 residues. After removal of 5 bases from V and 5 bases from J, the junction contained 11 bases not matched to a gene. CDR3 residues: CASSPPGTGLHEQYF. Here the CDR3 DNA reads TGTGCCAGCAGTCCCCCAGGGACAGGACTCCACGAGCAGTACTTC.

The chain is built from TRBV5-5 and TRBJ2-4; D gene unclear. Germline lookup yields CDR1 SGHKS and CDR2 YYEKEE (reference sequence). Trimming took off 1 base at V and 0 bases at J, with 8 bases between the two ends. This CDR3 is 15 amino acids long. As DNA, the CDR3 is TGTGCCAGCAGCTTGCGAGCCCAAGCCAAAAACATTCAGTACTTC. It translates to CASSLRAQAKNIQYF.

This sequence joins TRBV28 and TRBJ2-7, with 9 positions matching TRBD1. This CDR3 region has 15 residues. Germline V gives CDR1 MDHEN, CDR2 SYDVKM. V lost 3 bases, J lost 4 bases, and 7 bases stayed unmatched. For the CDR3, the DNA is TGTGCCAGCAGTTTGCTCGGACAGGGGCGGTACGAGCAGTACTTC. This sequence encodes CASSLLGQGRYEQYF.

The CDR3 DNA reads as TGTGCCAGCAGTTACTCGGTGGATCCGGGGGGCATTCAGTACTTC. It translates to CASSYSVDPGGIQYF. The rearrangement uses TRBV6-6 and TRBJ2-4; TRBD2 matches 7 bases. Germline CDR1 reads MNHNY; CDR2 reads SVGAGI (reference sequence). V lost 0 bases to trimming and J lost 9 bases; unmatched junction nucleotides: 8. The CDR3 is 15 residues long.

The chain uses TRBV7-8 and TRBJ1-2; D possibly corresponds to TRBD1 (5 bases). V was trimmed by 1 base and J by 3 bases, leaving 6 bases between them. Per germline, CDR1 SGHVS and CDR2 FQNEAQ. The CDR3 runs to 13 residues. CDR3 DNA sequence: TGTGCCAGCAGCTTAGAGACAGACTATGGCTACACCTTC. It is translated as CASSLETDYGYTF.

This chain links TRBV7-9 with TRBJ2-7, with D possibly TRBD1 on 5 matching bases. The CDR3 extends over 13 amino acids. Deletions cut 5 bases from V and 1 base from J, with 9 bases between. Germline assignment: CDR1 SEHNR and CDR2 FQNEAQ (reference sequence). Here the CDR3 reads CASSPQESYEQYF. CDR3 in DNA: TGTGCCAGCAGCCCACAGGAATCCTACGAGCAGTACTTC. Looking up the rest from reference TRBV7-9 and TRBJ2-7 gives the full variable domain: DTGVSQNPRHKITKRGQNVTFRCDPISEHNRLYWYRQTLGQGPEFLTYFQNEAQLEKSRLLSDRFSAERPKGSFSTLEIQRTEQGDSAMYLCASSPQESYEQYFGPGTRLTVT.

This clone was detected once. The rearrangement links TRBV18 to TRBJ1-4; TRBD1 agrees at 7 bases. Germline lookup yields CDR1 KGHSH and CDR2 LQKENI. The length of the CDR3 is 15 residues. Germline trimming cut 3 bases from V and 7 bases from J; bases unmatched to any gene: 8. The CDR3 region has the DNA TGTGCCAGCTCACCCCAAGGGACAGCCGGTGAAAAACTGTTTTTT. Translated: CASSPQGTAGEKLFF.

This clone turned up a few times. The chain recombines TRBV27 with TRBJ1-2, with TRBD1 matching 10 bases. V gave up 8 bases and J gave up 3 bases; unmatched junction bases: 3. Looked up from germline, CDR1 is MNHEY and CDR2 is SMNVEV (reference sequence). This CDR3 is built from 13 residues. The CDR3: CASQGQGYYGYTF. Written as DNA, the CDR3 is TGTGCCAGCCAGGGACAGGGGTACTATGGCTACACCTTC.